These T cell receptor beta chains were read from a single sample in a study of cytomegalovirus exposure and HLA in healthy donors. Only in-frame clones appear in the TCRdb table, and some are missing; sequencing was by immunoSEQ multiplex PCR. The table includes some 130,000 clones, just under 80% detected once. The specimen was PBMCs. The receptors here all came from a woman aged 18-30 years in good health and CMV-seronegative. Both conserved end residues are part of each CDR3. The order of the fields is clone size, J gene, D gene, V gene, CDR3 protein, CDR3 DNA. The D gene is left open where the match is weak. Clone size is not always given. Where it is, it says once, few, many or a class for expanded clones.

.,TRBJ1-3,.,TRBV11-2,CASSHYTWGENTIYF,TGTGCCAGCAGCCACTACACCTGGGGGGAGAACACCATATATTTT
.,TRBJ1-5,.,TRBV7-9,CASSFEQGSGNQPQHF,TGTGCCAGCAGCTTCGAGCAGGGCTCCGGCAATCAGCCCCAGCATTTT
.,TRBJ2-7,TRBD1,TRBV19,CASSPEGTGESEQYF,TGTGCCAGTAGTCCCGAAGGGACAGGGGAGAGCGAGCAGTACTTC
.,TRBJ2-6,TRBD2,TRBV4-1,CASSPSGTSSGANVLTF,TGCGCCAGCAGCCCTAGCGGGACTTCCTCTGGGGCCAACGTCCTGACTTTC
.,TRBJ1-2,.,TRBV4-1,CASSQGGSRSYGYTF,TGCGCCAGCAGCCAAGGGGGCAGTAGGAGCTATGGCTACACCTTC
.,TRBJ1-1,.,TRBV5-8,CASSFWGRNTEAFF,TGTGCCAGCAGCTTTTGGGGGCGGAACACTGAAGCTTTCTTT
.,TRBJ1-2,TRBD1,TRBV19,CASSRTGQGANGYTF,TGTGCCAGTAGCAGGACGGGACAGGGGGCCAATGGCTACACCTTC
.,TRBJ1-2,.,TRBV5-6,CASRKRRQIDGYTF,TGTGCCAGCAGAAAGCGAAGACAGATAGATGGCTACACCTTC
.,TRBJ1-1,.,TRBV6-1,CASTISGGWTEAFF,TGTGCCAGCACCATAAGCGGGGGATGGACTGAAGCTTTCTTT
.,TRBJ2-3,TRBD2,TRBV4-2,CASSHAGLAGGDDTQYF,TGTGCCAGCAGCCACGCCGGACTAGCGGGAGGTGATGATACGCAGTATTTT
.,TRBJ1-5,.,TRBV10-3,CAISEVGGSNQPQHF,TGTGCCATCAGTGAGGTGGGGGGGAGCAATCAGCCCCAGCATTTT
.,TRBJ1-1,.,TRBV10-3,CAISDNVEDTEAFF,TGTGCCATCAGTGATAATGTGGAGGACACTGAAGCTTTCTTT
.,TRBJ1-5,TRBD1,TRBV15,CATSRGSGGGGRRQPQHF,TGTGCCACCAGCAGGGGGTCAGGGGGCGGAGGACGCAGGCAGCCCCAGCATTTT
.,TRBJ1-2,.,TRBV19,CASSSPSTVNYGYTF,TGTGCCAGTAGTTCCCCTTCGACAGTGAACTATGGCTACACCTTC
.,TRBJ2-5,TRBD2,TRBV5-4,CASSLQREGQETQYF,TGTGCCAGCAGCTTACAGCGGGAGGGCCAGGAGACCCAGTACTTC
.,TRBJ2-1,.,TRBV18,CASSPSLLEVDYNEQFF,TGTGCCAGCTCACCCTCGCTGCTCGAGGTAGACTACAATGAGCAGTTCTTC
.,TRBJ1-1,.,TRBV6-1,CASSLTLGRTEAFF,TGTGCCAGCAGTTTAACTCTGGGCCGAACTGAAGCTTTCTTT
.,TRBJ1-4,.,TRBV6-1,CASRARATNEKLFF,TGTGCCAGCAGGGCTCGTGCAACTAATGAAAAACTGTTTTTT
.,TRBJ1-1,.,TRBV6-1,CASSEVRAETEAFF,TGTGCCAGCAGTGAAGTCAGGGCGGAGACTGAAGCTTTCTTT
once,TRBJ1-2,.,TRBV5-1,CASSLVSGEGYTF,TGCGCCAGCAGCTTGGTCTCAGGGGAAGGCTACACCTTC
.,TRBJ2-5,TRBD1,TRBV2,CASTRQGPQETQYF,TGTGCCAGCACTCGACAGGGGCCGCAAGAGACCCAGTACTTC
.,TRBJ1-2,.,TRBV4-1,CASSHQGGGDNGYTF,TGCGCCAGCAGCCATCAGGGAGGAGGGGATAATGGCTACACCTTC
.,TRBJ1-1,.,TRBV2,CASRGKDRNTEAFF,TGTGCCAGCAGAGGGAAAGACAGAAACACTGAAGCTTTCTTT
.,TRBJ1-1,.,TRBV25-1,CASMKGTNTEAFF,TGTGCCAGCATGAAGGGGACTAACACTGAAGCTTTCTTT
.,TRBJ1-3,.,TRBV30,CAWSVFEGAGNTIYF,TGTGCCTGGAGTGTATTCGAGGGGGCTGGAAACACCATATATTTT
few,TRBJ2-5,TRBD1,TRBV19,CASSILRGETQYF,TGTGCCAGTAGTATCCTCAGGGGGGAGACCCAGTACTTC
.,TRBJ2-7,.,TRBV29-1,CSASQGGYEQYF,TGCAGCGCCTCACAGGGGGGGTACGAGCAGTACTTC
.,TRBJ2-1,TRBD2,TRBV6-5,CASTASGGWEQFF,TGTGCCAGCACCGCTAGCGGAGGGTGGGAGCAGTTCTTC